This T cell receptor (beta chain) was recorded in a study of T cells in Graves' hyperthyroidism and ophthalmopathy. Notes on the study in general: Ophthalmopathy got predicted by the model a median roughly six months before its onset.

There are 15 residues in the CDR3. The germline gives CDR1 LNHDA, CDR2 SQIVND (reference sequence). The ends were cut back, 6 bases at V and 4 bases at J, with 16 bases in the middle. With respect to this clonotype: Its specificity is not known.

RNA transcripts gave rise to amplified TCR beta CDR3 regions. HTBI primers were employed in a first-round RT-PCR of the TCR CDR3. TCRdb ran MiXCR on the multiplex PCR reads and lists one entry per CDR3 protein. Of hundreds of thousands of distinct CDR3 sequences in the sample, around 38% were seen once. This TCR was sampled from a man aged 18 to 35 with Graves' hyperthyroidism. The V call is TRBV19, the J call TRBJ1-5; tentatively, D is TRBD1 (6 bases). Sequencing used blood. CDR3 nucleotides: TGTGCCAGTAGCGATAGGACAGTATTAAATCAGCCCCAGCATTTT. It translates to CASSDRTVLNQPQHF. Supplemented by reference TRBV19 and TRBJ1-5, the full variable domain reads DGGITQSPKYLFRKEGQNVTLSCEQNLNHDAMYWYRQDPGQGLRLIYYSQIVNDFQKGDIAEGYSVSREKKESFPLTVTSAQKNPTAFYLCASSDRTVLNQPQHFGDGTRLSIL.